The present TCR beta chain was sequenced within a study of T-cell reconstitution after alpha-beta-depleted transplantation in children. Library preparation (for TCRbeta) was performed with unique molecular identifiers. TCRdb used MiXCR to reprocess the PCR reads, holding one entry per CDR3 protein. In the table there are hundreds of thousands of distinct CDR3 sequences, roughly an eighth of which are singletons. This clonotype was seen a few times. The material sequenced was PBMCs from the stem cell graft donor, taken from the stem cell graft. The sequence was obtained from a human donor who donated a stem cell graft to a child with combined immunodeficiency.

CDR3 nucleotide sequence: TGTGCCAGCAGCCTCGGACAGTACTATGGCTACACCTTC. Its protein is CASSLGQYYGYTF. The V gene is TRBV7-9, the J gene TRBJ1-2, with D possibly being TRBD1 (6 bases). The CDR3 extends over 13 amino acids. Germline V gene lookup returns CDR1 SEHNR and CDR2 FQNEAQ (reference sequence). V lost 5 bases, J lost 3 bases, and 10 bases lay in between.